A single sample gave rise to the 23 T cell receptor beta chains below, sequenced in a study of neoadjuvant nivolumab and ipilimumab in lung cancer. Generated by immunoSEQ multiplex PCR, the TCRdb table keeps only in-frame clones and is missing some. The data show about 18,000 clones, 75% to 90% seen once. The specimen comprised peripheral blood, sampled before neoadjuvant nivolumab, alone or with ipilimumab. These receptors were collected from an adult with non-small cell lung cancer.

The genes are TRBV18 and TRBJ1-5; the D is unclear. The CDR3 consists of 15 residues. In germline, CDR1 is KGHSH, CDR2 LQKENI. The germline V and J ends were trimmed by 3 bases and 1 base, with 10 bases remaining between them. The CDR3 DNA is TGTGCCAGCTCACCGCACCGGGAGAGCAATCAGCCCCAGCATTTT. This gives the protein CASSPHRESNQPQHF.

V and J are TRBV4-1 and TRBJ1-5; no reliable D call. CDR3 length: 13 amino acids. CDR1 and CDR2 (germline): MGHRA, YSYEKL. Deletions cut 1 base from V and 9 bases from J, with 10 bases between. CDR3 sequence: CASSQVPSGPQHF. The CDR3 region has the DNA TGCGCCAGCAGCCAAGTCCCCTCGGGGCCCCAGCATTTT.

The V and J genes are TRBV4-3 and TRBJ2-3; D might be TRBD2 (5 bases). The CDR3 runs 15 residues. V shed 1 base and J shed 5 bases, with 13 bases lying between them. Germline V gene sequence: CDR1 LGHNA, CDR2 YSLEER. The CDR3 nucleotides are TGCGCCAGCAGCCAAGGCGCCCTCGCGGGAGATACGCAGTATTTT. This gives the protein CASSQGALAGDTQYF.

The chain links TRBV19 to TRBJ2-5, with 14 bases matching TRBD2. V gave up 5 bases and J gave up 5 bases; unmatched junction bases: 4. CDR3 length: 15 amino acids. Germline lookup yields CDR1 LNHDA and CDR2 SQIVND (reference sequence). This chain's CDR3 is CASSFRLAGGETQYF. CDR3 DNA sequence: TGTGCCAGTAGTTTCCGACTAGCGGGAGGGGAGACCCAGTACTTC.

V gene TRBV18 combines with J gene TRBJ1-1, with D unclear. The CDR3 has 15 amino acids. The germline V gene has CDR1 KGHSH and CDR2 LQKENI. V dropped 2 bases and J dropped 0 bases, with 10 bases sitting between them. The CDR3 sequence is CASSPELSVNTEAFF. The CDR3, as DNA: TGTGCCAGCTCACCAGAACTCAGTGTGAACACTGAAGCTTTCTTT.

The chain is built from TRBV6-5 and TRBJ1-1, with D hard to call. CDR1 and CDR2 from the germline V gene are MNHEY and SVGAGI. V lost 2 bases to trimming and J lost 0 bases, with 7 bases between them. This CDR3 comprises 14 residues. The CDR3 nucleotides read TGTGCCAGCAGTTACGGGGTGCTGAACACTGAAGCTTTCTTT. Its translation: CASSYGVLNTEAFF.

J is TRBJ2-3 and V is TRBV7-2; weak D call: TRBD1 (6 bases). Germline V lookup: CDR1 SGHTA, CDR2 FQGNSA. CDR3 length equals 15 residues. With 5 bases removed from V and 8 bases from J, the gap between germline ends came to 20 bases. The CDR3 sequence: CASSRDGGGAGTQYF. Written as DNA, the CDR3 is TGTGCCAGCAGCCGAGATGGGGGCGGAGCTGGTACGCAGTATTTT. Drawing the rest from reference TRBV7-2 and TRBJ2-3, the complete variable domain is GAGVSQSPSNKVTEKGKDVELRCDPISGHTALYWYRQSLGQGLEFLIYFQGNSAPDKSGLPSDRFSAERTGGSVSTLTIQRTQQEDSAVYLCASSRDGGGAGTQYFGPGTRLTVL.

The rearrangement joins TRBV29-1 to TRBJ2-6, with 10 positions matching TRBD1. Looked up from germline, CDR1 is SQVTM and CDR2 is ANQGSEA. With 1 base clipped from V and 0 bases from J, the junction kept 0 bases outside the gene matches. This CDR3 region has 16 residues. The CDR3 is CSVEGTGGSGANVLTF. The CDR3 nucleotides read TGCAGCGTTGAAGGGACAGGGGGCTCTGGGGCCAACGTCCTGACTTTC.

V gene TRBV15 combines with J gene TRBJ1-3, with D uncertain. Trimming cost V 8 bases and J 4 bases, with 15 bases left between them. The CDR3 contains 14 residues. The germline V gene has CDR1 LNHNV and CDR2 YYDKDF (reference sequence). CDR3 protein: CATQPTAEGNTIYF. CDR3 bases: TGTGCCACCCAACCGACTGCGGAGGGAAACACCATATATTTT. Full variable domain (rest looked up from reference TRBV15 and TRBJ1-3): DAMVIQNPRYQVTQFGKPVTLSCSQTLNHNVMYWYQQKSSQAPKLLFHYYDKDFNNEADTPDNFQSRRPNTSFCFLDIRSPGLGDTAMYLCATQPTAEGNTIYFGEGSWLTVV.

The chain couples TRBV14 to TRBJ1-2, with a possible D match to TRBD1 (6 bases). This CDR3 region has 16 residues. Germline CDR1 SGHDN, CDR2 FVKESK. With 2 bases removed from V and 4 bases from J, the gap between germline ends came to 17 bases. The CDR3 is CASSQLLGQGSYGYTF. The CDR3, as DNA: TGTGCCAGCAGCCAACTTTTGGGACAAGGAAGCTATGGCTACACCTTC. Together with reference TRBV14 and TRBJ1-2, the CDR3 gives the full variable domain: EAGVTQFPSHSVIEKGQTVTLRCDPISGHDNLYWYRRVMGKEIKFLLHFVKESKQDESGMPNNRFLAERTGGTYSTLKVQPAELEDSGVYFCASSQLLGQGSYGYTFGSGTRLTVV.

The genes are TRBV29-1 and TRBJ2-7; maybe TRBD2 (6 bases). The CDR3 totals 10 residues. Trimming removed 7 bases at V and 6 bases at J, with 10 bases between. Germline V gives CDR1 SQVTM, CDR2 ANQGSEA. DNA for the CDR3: TGCAGCGCCAGGACTACCGAGCAGTACTTC. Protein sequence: CSARTTEQYF.

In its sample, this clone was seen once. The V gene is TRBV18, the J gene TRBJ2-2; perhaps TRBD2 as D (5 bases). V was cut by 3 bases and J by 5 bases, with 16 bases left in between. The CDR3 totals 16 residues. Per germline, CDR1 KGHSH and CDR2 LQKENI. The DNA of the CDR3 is TGTGCCAGCTCACCCCCGGGGAGTGTGGTAACCGGGGAGCTGTTTTTT. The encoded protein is CASSPPGSVVTGELFF.

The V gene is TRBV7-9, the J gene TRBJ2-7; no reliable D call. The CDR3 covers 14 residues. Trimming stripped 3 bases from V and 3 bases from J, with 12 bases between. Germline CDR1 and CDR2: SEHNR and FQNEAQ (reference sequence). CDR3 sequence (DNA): TGTGCCAGCAGCTTGCCGAATACGGGCTACGAGCAGTACTTC. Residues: CASSLPNTGYEQYF.

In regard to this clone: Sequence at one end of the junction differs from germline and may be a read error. Here the CDR3 reads CASSPGQGSFNEQFF. The CDR3 DNA is TGTGCCAGCTCACCGGGACAGGGGTCCTTCAATGAGCAGTTCTTC. This chain links TRBV18 with TRBJ2-1, with 10 bases aligning to TRBD1. In germline, CDR1 is KGHSH, CDR2 LQKENI. This CDR3 is built from 15 residues.

The CDR3: CASSLGERGTNEQYF. Written as DNA, the CDR3 is TGTGCCAGCAGCTTAGGGGAAAGGGGGACGAACGAGCAGTACTTC. The chain joins TRBV7-9 to TRBJ2-7; weak D call: TRBD1 (6 bases). V was cut by 1 base and J by 5 bases, with 15 bases left in between. Germline values: CDR1 SEHNR, CDR2 FQNEAQ (reference sequence). This CDR3 region has 15 residues.

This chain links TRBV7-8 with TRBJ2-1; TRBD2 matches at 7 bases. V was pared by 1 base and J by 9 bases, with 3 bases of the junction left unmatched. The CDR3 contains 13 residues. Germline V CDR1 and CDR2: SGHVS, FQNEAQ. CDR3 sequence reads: CASSLEGRGEQFF. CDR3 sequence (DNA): TGTGCCAGCAGCTTAGAGGGGAGGGGTGAGCAGTTCTTC.

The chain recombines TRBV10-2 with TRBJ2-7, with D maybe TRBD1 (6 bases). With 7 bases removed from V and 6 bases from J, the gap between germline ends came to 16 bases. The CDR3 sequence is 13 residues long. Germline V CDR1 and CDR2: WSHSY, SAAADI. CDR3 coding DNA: TGCGCCAGCACTGGAAACAGGGAAAGCGAGCAGTACTTC. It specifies CASTGNRESEQYF.

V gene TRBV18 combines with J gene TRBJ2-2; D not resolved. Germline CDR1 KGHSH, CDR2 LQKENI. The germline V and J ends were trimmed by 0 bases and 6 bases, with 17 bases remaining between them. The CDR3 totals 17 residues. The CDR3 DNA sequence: TGTGCCAGCTCACCACCTGAGCTACGGATTATCGCCGGGGAGCTGTTTTTT. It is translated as CASSPPELRIIAGELFF.

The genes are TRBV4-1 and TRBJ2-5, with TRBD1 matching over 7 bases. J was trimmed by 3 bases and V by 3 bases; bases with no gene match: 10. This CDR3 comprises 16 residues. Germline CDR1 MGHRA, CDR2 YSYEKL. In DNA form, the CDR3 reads TGCGCCAGCAGCCACCCTTTGACAGGGTCGGAAGAGACCCAGTACTTC. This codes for CASSHPLTGSEETQYF.

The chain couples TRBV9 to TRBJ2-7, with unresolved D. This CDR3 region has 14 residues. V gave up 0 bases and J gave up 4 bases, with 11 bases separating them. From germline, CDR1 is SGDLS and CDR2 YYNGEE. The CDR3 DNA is TGTGCCAGCAGCGTAGGCGAACTTTATTACGAGCAGTACTTC. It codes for CASSVGELYYEQYF.

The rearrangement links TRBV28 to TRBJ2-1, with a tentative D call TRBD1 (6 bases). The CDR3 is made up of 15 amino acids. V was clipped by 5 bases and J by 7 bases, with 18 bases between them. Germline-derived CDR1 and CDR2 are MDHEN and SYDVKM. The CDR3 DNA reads TGTGCCAGCAGTCCTACCCTGACGAGGGGGAATGAGCAGTTCTTC. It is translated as CASSPTLTRGNEQFF. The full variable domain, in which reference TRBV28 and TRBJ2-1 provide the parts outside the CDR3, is DVKVTQSSRYLVKRTGEKVFLECVQDMDHENMFWYRQDPGLGLRLIYFSYDVKMKEKGDIPEGYSVSREKKERFSLILESASTNQTSMYLCASSPTLTRGNEQFFGPGTRLTVL.

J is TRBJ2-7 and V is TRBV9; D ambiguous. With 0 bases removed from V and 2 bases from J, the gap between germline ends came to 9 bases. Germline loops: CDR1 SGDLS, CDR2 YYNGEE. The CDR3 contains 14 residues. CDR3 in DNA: TGTGCCAGCAGCGTAGCAGTGGCTCCCTACGAGCAGTACTTC. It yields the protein CASSVAVAPYEQYF.

CDR3 sequence: CASSSEGATYGYTF. The DNA for the CDR3 is TGTGCCAGTAGTAGCGAGGGAGCCACCTATGGCTACACCTTC. V and J are TRBV19 and TRBJ1-2, with no clear D. Germline CDR1 is LNHDA and CDR2 is SQIVND (reference sequence). The CDR3 loop spans 14 amino acids. V lost 4 bases and J lost 4, with 13 bases in between.